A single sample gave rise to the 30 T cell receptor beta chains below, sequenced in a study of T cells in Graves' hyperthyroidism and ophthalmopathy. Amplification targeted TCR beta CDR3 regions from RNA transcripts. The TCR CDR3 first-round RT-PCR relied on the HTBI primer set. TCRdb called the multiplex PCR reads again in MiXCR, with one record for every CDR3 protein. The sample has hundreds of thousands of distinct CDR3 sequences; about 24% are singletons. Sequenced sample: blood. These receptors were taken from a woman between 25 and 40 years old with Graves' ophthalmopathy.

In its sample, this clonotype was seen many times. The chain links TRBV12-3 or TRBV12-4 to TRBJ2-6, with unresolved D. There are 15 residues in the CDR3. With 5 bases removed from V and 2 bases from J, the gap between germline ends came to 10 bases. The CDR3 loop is CASSAMDPGANVLTF. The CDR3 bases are TGTGCCAGCAGTGCAATGGACCCTGGGGCCAACGTCCTGACTTTC.

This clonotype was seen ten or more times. The CDR3 nucleotides are TGTGCCAGCACCGGACAGGGTGTAAATCAGCCCCAGCATTTT. This sequence encodes CASTGQGVNQPQHF. The chain has TRBV28 and TRBJ1-5, with 8 bases lining up with TRBD1. The CDR3 length is 14 residues. With V trimmed by 7 bases and J by 4 bases, 6 bases remained unmatched. CDR1 is MDHEN and CDR2 is SYDVKM in the germline V gene.

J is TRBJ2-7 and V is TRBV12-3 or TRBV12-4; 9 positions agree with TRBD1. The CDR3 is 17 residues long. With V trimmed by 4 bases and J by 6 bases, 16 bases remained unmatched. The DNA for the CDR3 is TGTGCCAGCAGTTCAAAGGCGACCCGGGACAGGGCCTGCGAGCAGTACTTC. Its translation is CASSSKATRDRACEQYF.

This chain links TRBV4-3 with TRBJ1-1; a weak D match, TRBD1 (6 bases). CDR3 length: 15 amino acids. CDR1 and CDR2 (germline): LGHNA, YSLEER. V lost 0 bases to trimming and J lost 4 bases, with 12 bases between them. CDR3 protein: CASSQDRGIRTEAFF. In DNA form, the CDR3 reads TGCGCCAGCAGCCAAGATAGGGGGATACGCACTGAAGCTTTCTTT.

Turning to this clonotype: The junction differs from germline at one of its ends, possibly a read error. DNA for the CDR3: TGTGCTAGTGGTTTACCAGGGACGGTCCAAGAGACCAAGTACTTC. Amino acids: CASGLPGTVQETKYF. The chain couples TRBV12-5 to TRBJ2-5; D may match TRBD1 or TRBD2 (5 bases each). CDR1 is LGHNT, CDR2 FRNRAP, per germline. There are 15 residues in the CDR3.

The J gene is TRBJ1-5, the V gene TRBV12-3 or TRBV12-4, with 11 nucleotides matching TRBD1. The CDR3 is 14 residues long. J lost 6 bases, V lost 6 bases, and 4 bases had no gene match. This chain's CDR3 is CASSRTGGIQPQHF. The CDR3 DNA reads TGTGCCAGCAGCAGGACAGGGGGCATTCAGCCCCAGCATTTT.

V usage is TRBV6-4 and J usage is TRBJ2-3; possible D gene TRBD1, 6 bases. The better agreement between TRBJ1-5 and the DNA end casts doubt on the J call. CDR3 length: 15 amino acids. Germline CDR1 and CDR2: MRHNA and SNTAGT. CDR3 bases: TGTGCCAGCAGCTCGGGACTAGCGGGGGGGCACACGCAGCATTTT. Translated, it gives CASSSGLAGGHTQHF.

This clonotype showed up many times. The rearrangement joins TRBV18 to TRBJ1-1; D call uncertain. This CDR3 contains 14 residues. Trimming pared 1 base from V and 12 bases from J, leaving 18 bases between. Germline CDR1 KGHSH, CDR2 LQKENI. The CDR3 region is CASSPLMDRPITFF. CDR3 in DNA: TGTGCCAGCTCACCACTCATGGACCGACCGATAACTTTCTTT.

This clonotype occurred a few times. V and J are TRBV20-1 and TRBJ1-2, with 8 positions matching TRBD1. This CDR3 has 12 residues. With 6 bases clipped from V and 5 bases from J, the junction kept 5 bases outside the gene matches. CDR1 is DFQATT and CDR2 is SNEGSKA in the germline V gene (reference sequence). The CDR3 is CSASDRGYGYTF. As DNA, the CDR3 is TGCAGTGCAAGTGACAGGGGTTATGGCTACACCTTC.

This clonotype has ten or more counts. CDR3 DNA: TGTGCCAGCAGCTGGGGGACGCTGAACACCGGGGAGCTGTTTTTT. Its translation is CASSWGTLNTGELFF. The chain uses TRBV7-2 and TRBJ2-2; D might be TRBD1 or TRBD2, each matching 5 bases. Trimming pared 4 bases from V and 1 base from J, leaving 10 bases between. CDR1 and CDR2 from the germline V gene are SGHTA and FQGNSA. The CDR3 runs 15 residues.

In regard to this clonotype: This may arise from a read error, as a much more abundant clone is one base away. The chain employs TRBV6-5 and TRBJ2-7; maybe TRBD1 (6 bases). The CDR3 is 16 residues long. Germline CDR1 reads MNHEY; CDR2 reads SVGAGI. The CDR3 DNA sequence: TGTGCCAGCAGTTACACCCCCGGACAGATCTCCTACGAGCACTACTTC. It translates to CASSYTPGQISYEHYF.

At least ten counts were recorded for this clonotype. The CDR3 spells CASSQEPPLAYEQYF. The CDR3 nucleotides are TGCGCCAGCAGCCAAGAGCCACCCCTCGCCTACGAGCAGTACTTC. The rearrangement links TRBV4-1 to TRBJ2-7; D ambiguous. Germline loops: CDR1 MGHRA, CDR2 YSYEKL. This CDR3 is 15 amino acids long. Trimming pared 0 bases from V and 2 bases from J, leaving 11 bases between.

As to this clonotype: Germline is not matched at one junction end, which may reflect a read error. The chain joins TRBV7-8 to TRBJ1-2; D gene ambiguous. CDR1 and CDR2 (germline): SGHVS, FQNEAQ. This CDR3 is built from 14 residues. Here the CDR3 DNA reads TGTGCAAGCAGCCCCGGGATCTTTAACTATGGCTACAACTTC. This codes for CASSPGIFNYGYNF.

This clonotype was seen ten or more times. This chain's CDR3 is CASSIVFGSENSNQPQHF. CDR3 in DNA: TGTGCCAGTAGTATAGTATTCGGATCGGAGAATAGCAATCAGCCCCAGCATTTT. The gene calls are TRBV19 and TRBJ1-5; D gene ambiguous. The CDR3 has 18 amino acids. V gave up 1 base and J gave up 0 bases, with 16 bases separating them. Germline V gene sequence: CDR1 LNHDA, CDR2 SQIVND (reference sequence).

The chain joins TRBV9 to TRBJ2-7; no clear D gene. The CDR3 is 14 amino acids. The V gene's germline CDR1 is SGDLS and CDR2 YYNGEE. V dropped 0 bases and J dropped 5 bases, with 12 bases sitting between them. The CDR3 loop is CASSVVVDGHEQYF. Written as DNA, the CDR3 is TGTGCCAGCAGCGTAGTGGTTGATGGGCACGAGCAGTACTTC.

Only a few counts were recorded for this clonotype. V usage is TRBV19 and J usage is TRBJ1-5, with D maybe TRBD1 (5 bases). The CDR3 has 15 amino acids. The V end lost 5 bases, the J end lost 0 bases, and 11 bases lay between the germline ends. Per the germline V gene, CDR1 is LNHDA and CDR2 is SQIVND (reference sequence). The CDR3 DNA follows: TGTGCCAGTAGTGCTTGGCAGGGTAGCAATCAGCCCCAGCATTTT. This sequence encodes CASSAWQGSNQPQHF.

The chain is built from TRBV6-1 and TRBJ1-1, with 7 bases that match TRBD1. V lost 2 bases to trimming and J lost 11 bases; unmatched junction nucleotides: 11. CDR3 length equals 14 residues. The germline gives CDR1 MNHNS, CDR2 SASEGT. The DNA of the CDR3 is TGTGCCAGCAGTGAAATAGAGAACAGGGGTACGGCTTTCTTT. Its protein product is CASSEIENRGTAFF.

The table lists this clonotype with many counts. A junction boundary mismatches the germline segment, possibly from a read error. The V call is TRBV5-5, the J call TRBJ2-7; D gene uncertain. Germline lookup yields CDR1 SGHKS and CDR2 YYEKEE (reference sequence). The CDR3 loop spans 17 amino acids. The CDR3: CASSLAPSWPSTYEQYF. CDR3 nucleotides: TGTGCCAGCAGCTTGGCGCCTTCCTGGCCTTCAACCTACGAGCAATACTTC. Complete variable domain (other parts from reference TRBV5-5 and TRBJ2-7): DAGVTQSPTHLIKTRGQQVTLRCSPISGHKSVSWYQQVLGQGPQFIFQYYEKEERGRGNFPDRFSARQFPNYSSELNVNALLLGDSALYLCASSLAPSWPSTYEQYFGPGTRLTVT.

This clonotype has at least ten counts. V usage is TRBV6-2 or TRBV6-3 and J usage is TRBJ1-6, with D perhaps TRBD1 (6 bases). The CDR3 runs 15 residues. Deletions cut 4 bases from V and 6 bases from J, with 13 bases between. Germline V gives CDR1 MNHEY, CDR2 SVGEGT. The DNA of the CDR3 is TGTGCCAGCAGTTTGGGACATGCTGCTAATTCACCCCTCCACTTT. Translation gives CASSLGHAANSPLHF.

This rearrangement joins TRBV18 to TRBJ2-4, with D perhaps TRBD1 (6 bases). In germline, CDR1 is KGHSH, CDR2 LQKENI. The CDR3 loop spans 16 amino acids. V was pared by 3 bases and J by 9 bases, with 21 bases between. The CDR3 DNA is TGTGCCAGCTCACCGTCGGTACAGGGAACACTTAGCATTCAGTACTTC. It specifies CASSPSVQGTLSIQYF.

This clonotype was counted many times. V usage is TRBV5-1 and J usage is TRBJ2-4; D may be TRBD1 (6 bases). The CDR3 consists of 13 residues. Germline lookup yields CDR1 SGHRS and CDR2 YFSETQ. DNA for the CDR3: TGCGTACAGGGAGAGCTAGCCAAAAACATTCAGTACTTC. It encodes CVQGELAKNIQYF.

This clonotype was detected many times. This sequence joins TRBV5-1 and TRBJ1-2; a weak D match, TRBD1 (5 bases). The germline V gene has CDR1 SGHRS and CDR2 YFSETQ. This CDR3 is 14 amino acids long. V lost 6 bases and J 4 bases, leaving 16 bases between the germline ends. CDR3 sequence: CASTYYPGTYGYTF. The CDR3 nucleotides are TGCGCCAGCACCTATTACCCAGGGACCTATGGCTACACCTTC.

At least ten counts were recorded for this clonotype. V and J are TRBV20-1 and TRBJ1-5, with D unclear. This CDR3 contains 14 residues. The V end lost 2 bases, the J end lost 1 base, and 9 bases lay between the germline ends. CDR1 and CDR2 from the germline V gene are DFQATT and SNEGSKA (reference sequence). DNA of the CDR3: TGCAGTGCTAGAAATGGTCCGAGCAATCAGCCCCAGCATTTT. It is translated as CSARNGPSNQPQHF.

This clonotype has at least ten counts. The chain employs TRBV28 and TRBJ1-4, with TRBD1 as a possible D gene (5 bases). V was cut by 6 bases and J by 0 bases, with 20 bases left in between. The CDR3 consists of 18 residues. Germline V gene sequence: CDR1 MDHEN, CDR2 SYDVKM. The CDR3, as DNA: TGTGCCAGCAGCGCAGGGTTTAGGGCGGTTCCAACTAATGAAAAACTGTTTTTT. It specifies CASSAGFRAVPTNEKLFF.

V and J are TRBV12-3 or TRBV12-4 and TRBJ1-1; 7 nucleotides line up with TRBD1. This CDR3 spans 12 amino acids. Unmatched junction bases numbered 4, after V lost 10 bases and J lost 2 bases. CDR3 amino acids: CATRQGNTEAFF. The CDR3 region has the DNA TGTGCCACCCGACAGGGTAACACTGAAGCTTTCTTT.

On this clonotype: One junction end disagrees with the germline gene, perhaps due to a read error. CDR3 DNA sequence: TGTGCCTGGAGCCGCGGACAAGAGACCCAGCACTTC. It specifies CAWSRGQETQHF. The chain has TRBV30 and TRBJ2-5; D is possibly TRBD1 (5 bases). Germline V gene sequence: CDR1 GTSNPN, CDR2 SVGIG (reference sequence). This CDR3 comprises 12 residues.

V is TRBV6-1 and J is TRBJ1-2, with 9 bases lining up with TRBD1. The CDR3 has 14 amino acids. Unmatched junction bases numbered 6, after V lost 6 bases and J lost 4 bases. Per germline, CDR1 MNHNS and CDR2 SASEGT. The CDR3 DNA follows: TGTGCCAGCAGACCGGGACAGGGCCCCTATGGCTACACCTTC. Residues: CASRPGQGPYGYTF.

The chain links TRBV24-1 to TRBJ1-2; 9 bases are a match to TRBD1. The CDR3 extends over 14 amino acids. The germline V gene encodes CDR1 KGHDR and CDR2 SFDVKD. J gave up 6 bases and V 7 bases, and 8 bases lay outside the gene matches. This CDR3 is CATSRTGASDGYTF. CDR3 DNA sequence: TGTGCCACCAGCAGGACAGGGGCTTCTGATGGCTACACCTTC.

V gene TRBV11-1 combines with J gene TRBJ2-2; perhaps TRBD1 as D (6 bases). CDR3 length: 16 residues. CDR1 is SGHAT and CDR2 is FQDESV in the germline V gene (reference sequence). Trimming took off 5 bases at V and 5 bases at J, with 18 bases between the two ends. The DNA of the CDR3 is TGTGCCAGCAGCCCCAGGACGGGACACCCGACCGGGGAGCTGTTTTTT. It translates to CASSPRTGHPTGELFF.

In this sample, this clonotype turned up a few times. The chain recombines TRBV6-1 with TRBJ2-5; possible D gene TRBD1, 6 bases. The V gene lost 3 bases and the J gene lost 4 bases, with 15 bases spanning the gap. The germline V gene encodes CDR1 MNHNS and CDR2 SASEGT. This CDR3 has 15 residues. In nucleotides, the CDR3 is TGTGCCAGCAGTGAGGTCAATGGGGGCAGAGAGACCCAGTACTTC. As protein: CASSEVNGGRETQYF.